The 27 T cell receptor beta chains below were found in one sample sequenced in a study of blood T cell repertoires in COVID-19 (dated by TCRdb to between 2020 and 2021). The library was produced with the immunoSEQ multiplex PCR assay. The table was pulled from immuneACCESS by TCRdb, which kept in-frame rearrangements only. Such tables lose some clones; where checked, under half of the loss comes from unresolved V genes, and the rest has no known cause. In all, the sample holds approximately 450,000 clones, and roughly 89% of those were seen once. The ten top clones hold roughly 4% of the sample. Sequenced input: peripheral blood. These receptors originate from a woman aged 25-40 years with acute or convalescent COVID-19.

A single count supports this clone. The V and J genes are TRBV4-1 and TRBJ2-7; tentatively, D is TRBD1 (6 bases). V was cut by 1 base and J by 2 bases, with 9 bases left in between. This CDR3 has 14 amino acids. Germline CDR1 reads MGHRA; CDR2 reads YSYEKL. DNA for the CDR3: TGCGCCAGCAGCCAAGTTGGGACAACCTACGAGCAGTACTTC. This codes for CASSQVGTTYEQYF.

V usage is TRBV27 and J usage is TRBJ1-1; D possibly corresponds to TRBD1 (5 bases). V was trimmed by 8 bases and J by 1 base, leaving 14 bases between them. This CDR3 spans 14 amino acids. CDR1 is MNHEY and CDR2 is SMNVEV in the germline V gene (reference sequence). CDR3 sequence reads: CASVRPTENTEAFF. The CDR3 nucleotides are TGTGCCAGCGTCCGGCCGACAGAGAACACTGAAGCTTTCTTT.

The rearrangement joins TRBV7-2 to TRBJ2-7, with unresolved D. V lost 3 bases and J lost 3, with 6 bases in between. This CDR3 region has 12 residues. The germline CDR1 and CDR2 sequences are SGHTA and FQGNSA. CDR3 coding DNA: TGTGCCAGCAGCTTGGCCCGCTACGAGCAGTACTTC. Translating gives CASSLARYEQYF.

The genes are TRBV9 and TRBJ2-1; maybe TRBD2 (7 bases). Germline CDR1 SGDLS, CDR2 YYNGEE. V gave up 4 bases and J gave up 5 bases, with 19 bases separating them. The CDR3 runs to 16 residues. The CDR3 DNA sequence: TGTGCCAGCAGCCACCCAATGCGGGGGCCCGACAATGAGCAGTTCTTC. This translates into CASSHPMRGPDNEQFF.

The chain joins TRBV7-9 to TRBJ1-2; 7 bases align to TRBD1. Germline trimming cut 5 bases from V and 0 bases from J; bases unmatched to any gene: 6. From germline, CDR1 is SEHNR and CDR2 FQNEAQ (reference sequence). The CDR3 extends over 15 amino acids. CDR3 DNA: TGTGCCAGCAGCCCTCGGACAGGAGCTAACTATGGCTACACCTTC. Protein product: CASSPRTGANYGYTF. Drawing the rest from reference TRBV7-9 and TRBJ1-2, the complete variable domain is DTGVSQNPRHKITKRGQNVTFRCDPISEHNRLYWYRQTLGQGPEFLTYFQNEAQLEKSRLLSDRFSAERPKGSFSTLEIQRTEQGDSAMYLCASSPRTGANYGYTFGSGTRLTVV.

V and J are TRBV2 and TRBJ1-2; D is uncertain. This CDR3 has 12 residues. Germline CDR1 is SNHLY and CDR2 is FYNNEI. V was trimmed by 3 bases and J by 7 bases, leaving 9 bases between them. CDR3 region: CASSERSSGYTF. CDR3 sequence (DNA): TGTGCCAGCAGTGAGCGGTCTAGTGGCTACACCTTC. Full variable domain (remainder filled in from reference TRBV2 and TRBJ1-2): EPEVTQTPSHQVTQMGQEVILRCVPISNHLYFYWYRQILGQKVEFLVSFYNNEISEKSEIFDDQFSVERPDGSNFTLKIRSTKLEDSAMYFCASSERSSGYTFGSGTRLTVV.

CDR3 nucleotides: TGTGCCAGCAGCTTGAGACAGGTGAACACTGAAGCTTTCTTT. Its protein product is CASSLRQVNTEAFF. The chain has TRBV2 and TRBJ1-1, with D maybe TRBD1 (6 bases). This CDR3 has 14 amino acids. Germline V gene sequence: CDR1 SNHLY, CDR2 FYNNEI. Trimming took 6 bases from V and 0 from J, leaving 11 bases between them. Supplemented by reference TRBV2 and TRBJ1-1, the full variable domain reads EPEVTQTPSHQVTQMGQEVILRCVPISNHLYFYWYRQILGQKVEFLVSFYNNEISEKSEIFDDQFSVERPDGSNFTLKIRSTKLEDSAMYFCASSLRQVNTEAFFGQGTRLTVV.

V gene TRBV5-1 combines with J gene TRBJ2-5; the match to TRBD2 covers 7 bases. The trim removed 2 bases at V and 2 bases at J, leaving 9 bases unmatched. From germline, CDR1 is SGHRS and CDR2 YFSETQ. The CDR3 is 16 amino acids. CDR3 residues: CASSFSQTSLQETQYF. CDR3 nucleotide sequence: TGCGCCAGCAGCTTCTCCCAGACTAGCTTACAAGAGACCCAGTACTTC.

The chain recombines TRBV29-1 with TRBJ1-1, with D maybe TRBD1 (6 bases). The CDR3 is made up of 13 amino acids. Germline values: CDR1 SQVTM, CDR2 ANQGSEA. V lost 7 bases, J lost 8 bases, and 20 bases lay in between. CDR3 amino acids: CSALGHSRDEAFF. The DNA for the CDR3 is TGCAGCGCCCTGGGACACTCCCGGGACGAAGCTTTCTTT.

This clone occurred a few times. The V call is TRBV7-9, the J call TRBJ2-7; D is unresolved. V gave up 2 bases and J gave up 3 bases, with 5 bases separating them. Looked up from germline, CDR1 is SEHNR and CDR2 is FQNEAQ (reference sequence). This CDR3 is built from 12 residues. CDR3 amino acids: CASSLNFYEQYF. CDR3 sequence (DNA): TGTGCCAGCAGCTTAAACTTCTACGAGCAGTACTTC.

J is TRBJ2-1 and V is TRBV5-1, with 8 bases aligning to TRBD2. This CDR3 contains 17 residues. Trimming cost V 1 base and J 1 base; bases outside gene matches: 7. Germline CDR1 and CDR2: SGHRS and YFSETQ. The CDR3 coding sequence is TGCGCCAGCAGCTTGAATAGCGGGGTCTTATCCTACAATGAGCAGTTCTTC. Translation gives CASSLNSGVLSYNEQFF.

This chain uses TRBV19 with TRBJ1-1; TRBD1 matches 7 bases. The V gene's germline CDR1 is LNHDA and CDR2 SQIVND (reference sequence). The CDR3 consists of 14 residues. V lost 7 bases to trimming and J lost 2 bases; unmatched junction nucleotides: 7. CDR3 DNA sequence: TGTGCCAGTAAAGAAAGACAGGGTAACACTGAAGCTTTCTTT. It yields the protein CASKERQGNTEAFF.

This chain connects TRBV4-1 to TRBJ2-5, with TRBD2 as a possible D gene (6 bases). The germline V and J ends were trimmed by 1 base and 5 bases, with 14 bases remaining between them. Germline lookup yields CDR1 MGHRA and CDR2 YSYEKL. This CDR3 contains 15 residues. The CDR3 loop reads CASSQVGLARETQYF. In nucleotides, the CDR3 is TGCGCCAGCAGCCAAGTAGGGCTAGCGAGGGAGACCCAGTACTTC.

This chain joins TRBV9 and TRBJ2-7, with 8 bases fitting TRBD1. The junction had 6 bases not matched to a gene; V was cut back by 4 bases and J by 3 bases. Germline CDR1 and CDR2: SGDLS and YYNGEE. CDR3 length equals 14 residues. The CDR3 region is CASSPRDRFYEQYF. The CDR3 coding sequence is TGTGCCAGCAGCCCCCGGGACAGGTTCTACGAGCAGTACTTC.

This chain joins TRBV5-6 and TRBJ2-7, with 9 bases matching TRBD1. CDR1 SGHDT and CDR2 YYEEEE come from the germline V gene. V gave up 5 bases and J gave up 1 base; unmatched junction bases: 10. CDR3 length: 16 residues. The CDR3 DNA sequence: TGTGCCAGCAGTCCAAACAGGGGGCATGAGTCCTACGAGCAGTACTTC. Translated, it gives CASSPNRGHESYEQYF.

The gene calls are TRBV15 and TRBJ2-6; 8 bases align to TRBD2. The germline V gene has CDR1 LNHNV and CDR2 YYDKDF (reference sequence). V was pared by 5 bases and J by 2 bases, with 5 bases of the junction left unmatched. This CDR3 is 16 amino acids long. CDR3 residues: CATSPGGSPGANVLTF. The CDR3 DNA sequence: TGTGCCACCAGCCCGGGGGGGTCTCCTGGGGCCAACGTCCTGACTTTC.

The chain employs TRBV2 and TRBJ1-1; tentative D call: TRBD1 (6 bases). This CDR3 is 17 amino acids long. Trimming pared 6 bases from V and 0 bases from J, leaving 20 bases between. From germline, CDR1 is SNHLY and CDR2 FYNNEI. The CDR3 region is CASRIDRRRNVNTEAFF. CDR3 bases: TGTGCCAGCAGGATCGACAGGCGGCGAAACGTGAACACTGAAGCTTTCTTT. Using reference TRBV2 and TRBJ1-1 for the parts outside the CDR3, the full variable domain is EPEVTQTPSHQVTQMGQEVILRCVPISNHLYFYWYRQILGQKVEFLVSFYNNEISEKSEIFDDQFSVERPDGSNFTLKIRSTKLEDSAMYFCASRIDRRRNVNTEAFFGQGTRLTVV.

The chain employs TRBV30 and TRBJ2-3, with 7 bases lining up with TRBD2. CDR3 length: 16 residues. In germline, CDR1 is GTSNPN, CDR2 SVGIG (reference sequence). Trimming took 0 bases from V and 0 from J; bases not matched to a gene: 6. Here the CDR3 reads CAWSVKQGLSTDTQYF. DNA for the CDR3: TGTGCCTGGAGTGTCAAGCAGGGACTAAGCACAGATACGCAGTATTTT.

The V gene is TRBV6-5, the J gene TRBJ2-7; D may be TRBD1 (6 bases). The CDR3 consists of 13 residues. V was clipped by 0 bases and J by 4 bases, with 7 bases between them. Germline V CDR1 and CDR2: MNHEY, SVGAGI. The CDR3 coding sequence is TGTGCCAGCAGTTACTCGGACAGATACGAGCAGTACTTC. Translating it yields CASSYSDRYEQYF.

V and J are TRBV9 and TRBJ1-1; possibly TRBD1 for D (6 bases). Trimming cost V 4 bases and J 3 bases, with 16 bases left between them. The CDR3 runs to 15 residues. Germline V CDR1 and CDR2: SGDLS, YYNGEE. CDR3 sequence (DNA): TGTGCCAGCAGCCCAGAGGGCCAGGGGTACACTGAAGCTTTCTTT. It specifies CASSPEGQGYTEAFF.

The V gene is TRBV5-1, the J gene TRBJ2-7, with 7 bases identical to TRBD1. The J segment lost 2 bases and the V segment lost 5 bases, leaving 4 bases of the junction unmatched. The CDR3 runs 13 residues. Germline V lookup: CDR1 SGHRS, CDR2 YFSETQ. The CDR3: CASRGDSPYEQYF. For the CDR3, the DNA is TGCGCCAGCAGGGGGGACAGCCCCTACGAGCAGTACTTC.

Note on this clone: Different DNA sequences within this sample yield the same CDR3. The rearrangement uses TRBV6-1 and TRBJ1-2, with 7 bases aligning to TRBD1. With 3 bases clipped from V and 4 bases from J, the junction kept 2 bases outside the gene matches. There are 13 residues in the CDR3. Per germline, CDR1 MNHNS and CDR2 SASEGT. CDR3 protein: CASSETGTYGYTF. As DNA, the CDR3 is TGTGCCAGCAGTGAGACAGGGACCTATGGCTACACCTTC.

The chain uses TRBV28 and TRBJ1-2; the match to TRBD1 covers 9 bases. Per the germline V gene, CDR1 is MDHEN and CDR2 is SYDVKM. Trimming at V came to 6 bases and at J to 3 bases, leaving 8 bases not matched to a gene. This CDR3 spans 15 amino acids. The CDR3 DNA is TGTGCCAGCAGCCTCCCGGGACAGGGAGACTATGGCTACACCTTC. Translating gives CASSLPGQGDYGYTF.

The chain combines TRBV7-2 with TRBJ2-7; D remains ambiguous. Germline V gives CDR1 SGHTA, CDR2 FQGNSA. Between the trimmed V and J ends, which lost 1 base and 3 bases, there was a span of 7 bases. This CDR3 region has 13 residues. In nucleotides, the CDR3 is TGTGCCAGCAGCTTAGGCCTAAACTACGAGCAGTACTTC. Encoded protein: CASSLGLNYEQYF. The variable domain in full, with the rest retrieved from reference TRBV7-2 and TRBJ2-7, is GAGVSQSPSNKVTEKGKDVELRCDPISGHTALYWYRQSLGQGLEFLIYFQGNSAPDKSGLPSDRFSAERTGGSVSTLTIQRTQQEDSAVYLCASSLGLNYEQYFGPGTRLTVT.

The chain joins TRBV5-5 to TRBJ2-1, with 8 bases that match TRBD1. Germline V gene lookup returns CDR1 SGHKS and CDR2 YYEKEE (reference sequence). V shed 1 base and J 7 bases; nucleotides not matched to a gene: 1. CDR3 length: 13 residues. CDR3 loop: CASSLTGGNEQFF. CDR3 bases: TGTGCCAGCAGCTTGACAGGGGGGAATGAGCAGTTCTTC.

This chain links TRBV27 with TRBJ1-2; D is uncertain. V lost 7 bases to trimming and J lost 6 bases, with 18 bases between them. This CDR3 is built from 14 residues. Germline V gene lookup returns CDR1 MNHEY and CDR2 SMNVEV (reference sequence). CDR3 protein: CASTSLTELDGYTF. Here the CDR3 DNA reads TGTGCCAGCACCAGCCTGACTGAGTTGGATGGCTACACCTTC.

V and J are TRBV9 and TRBJ1-2; D is uncertain. Germline CDR1 is SGDLS and CDR2 is YYNGEE. The V end was cut by 0 bases, the J end by 2 bases, with 11 bases between. The CDR3 runs 15 residues. CDR3 loop: CASSVGAYQNYGYTF. The DNA of the CDR3 is TGTGCCAGCAGCGTAGGTGCATATCAGAACTATGGCTACACCTTC.